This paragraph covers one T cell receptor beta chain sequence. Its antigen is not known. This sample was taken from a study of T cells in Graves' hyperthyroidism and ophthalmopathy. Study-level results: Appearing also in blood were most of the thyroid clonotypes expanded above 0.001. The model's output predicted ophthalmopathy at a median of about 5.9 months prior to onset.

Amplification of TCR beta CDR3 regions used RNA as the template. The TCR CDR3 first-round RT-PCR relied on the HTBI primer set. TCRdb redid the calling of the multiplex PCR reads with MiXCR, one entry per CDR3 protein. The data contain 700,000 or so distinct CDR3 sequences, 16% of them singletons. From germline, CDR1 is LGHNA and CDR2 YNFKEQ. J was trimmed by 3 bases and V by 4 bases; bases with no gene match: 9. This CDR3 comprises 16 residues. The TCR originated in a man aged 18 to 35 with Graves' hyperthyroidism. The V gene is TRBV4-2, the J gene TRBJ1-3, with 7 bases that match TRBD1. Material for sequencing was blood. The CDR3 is CASSPGQMANGNTIYF. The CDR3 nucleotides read TGTGCCAGCAGCCCGGGACAGATGGCCAATGGAAACACCATATATTTT.